This T cell receptor (beta chain) was recorded in a study of Ad26.COV2.S vaccination and SARS-CoV-2 variants. In the study overall: Each vaccinee took Ad26.COV2.S intramuscularly, once or twice 56 days apart.

General study findings and limits: Post-vaccination spike-specific CD8+ and CD4+ T cell responses reportedly had substantial breadth. People who got the vaccine or the placebo had similar non-spike TCR breadth.

The treatment: around 19 received Ad26.COV2.S at low or high dose, single or two shots; about 5 received placebo; per-sample allocation not given. Day 63 after the first injection of vaccine or placebo was the sampling time. Wuhan-strain spike was delivered by a replication-incompetent Ad26 vector. This clone was counted once. Its antigen is as yet unknown. TCRdb's copy holds only in-frame clones and misses some; the assay was immunoSEQ multiplex PCR. The table has 430,000 or so clones, approximately 90% seen once. Germline-derived CDR1 and CDR2 are LNHDA and SQIVND (reference sequence). The CDR3 sequence is 15 residues long. V trimming: 7 bases; J trimming: 4 bases; junction bases outside the gene matches: 4.

This clonotype originated in a person aged 18-60 years who received the Ad26.COV2.S COVID-19 vaccine or a placebo. The sample was peripheral blood, taken in a trial of Ad26.COV2.S vaccine versus placebo. The chain joins TRBV19 to TRBJ2-3; 14 bases fit TRBD2. CDR3: CASTPGLAGADTQYF. CDR3 nucleotide sequence: TGTGCCAGTACCCCGGGACTAGCGGGAGCAGATACGCAGTATTTT.